This T cell receptor (delta chain) was recorded in a study of γδ T cells in repeated Plasmodium falciparum infection. Study-wide background: The natural-infection arm compared Malian children under seasonal malaria with matched Australian children.

Gammadelta T cells were flow-sorted from PBMC into Vgamma9/Vdelta2+ and Vdelta2-negative populations for bulk analysis. Germline assignment: CDR1 GEAIGNYY and CDR2 EKD. The V gene end was trimmed by 0 bases and the J gene end by 0 bases; junction bases not matched to a gene: 15. The CDR3 has 19 amino acids. Broader study findings: In Vdelta2-negative, largely Vdelta1+, gammadelta repertoires, repeated controlled infections appeared to drive clonal selection waves. Compared with Australian children, Malian Vdelta2-negative repertoires seemed more clonal, less diverse, less shared. Malian donors came from one small rural village, predominantly one ethnic group.

TCRdb called clones anew from the multiplex PCR reads with CATT. Of tens of thousands of delta-chain clones in the sample, 0.8% to 1% were seen once. A remark on this clone: Its antigen is unidentified.

This receptor was obtained from a pool of human donors (malaria-infected and uninfected, not separated). The specimen was gamma-delta T cells from blood. The rearrangement uses TRDV2 and TRDJ1; 7 bases are a match to TRDD3. The J gene, left out of TCRdb, was set here by checking the DNA against germline. CDR3 sequence (DNA): TGTGCCTGTGACACCGTCGGTACTGGGGACCCCCGGTACACCGATAAACTCATCTTT. It codes for CACDTVGTGDPRYTDKLIF.